Each of the 14 T cell receptor beta chains below was sequenced from the same sample in a study of blood T cell repertoires in COVID-19. The table came from immunoSEQ multiplex PCR; TCRdb's copy has only in-frame clones and leaves some out. The data show tens of thousands of clones, approximately 87% seen once. The sequencing input was peripheral blood. The receptors originated from a man aged 55 to 70 with acute or convalescent COVID-19.

V gene TRBV9 combines with J gene TRBJ1-2, with 8 bases matching TRBD1. The V segment lost 6 bases and the J segment 1 base; nucleotides outside the gene matches: 11. CDR1 and CDR2 from the germline V gene are SGDLS and YYNGEE. This CDR3 is 16 amino acids long. The CDR3 loop reads CASTPGQGALNYGYTF. The CDR3 DNA reads as TGTGCCAGCACCCCCGGGCAGGGGGCGCTTAACTATGGCTACACCTTC.

The gene calls are TRBV7-6 and TRBJ1-3; D unresolved. CDR3 length: 17 residues. Germline V gene data show CDR1 as SGHVS and CDR2 as FNYEAQ. Trimming left V 5 bases short and J 4 bases short, with 21 bases between. The chain's CDR3 is CASSEATRVPRGNTIYF. CDR3 sequence (DNA): TGTGCCAGCAGCGAAGCAACCCGGGTTCCAAGAGGAAACACCATATATTTT.

This clone was picked up a small number of times. The chain carries TRBV2 and TRBJ1-6; no firm D call. The CDR3 runs to 16 residues. CDR1 and CDR2 from the germline V gene are SNHLY and FYNNEI. Trimming removed 4 bases from V and 7 bases from J, with 17 bases in between. CDR3 region: CASSVSGLLWNSPLHF. The CDR3 DNA follows: TGTGCCAGCAGTGTTAGTGGGCTCCTATGGAATTCACCCCTCCACTTT. The full variable domain, rest sourced from reference TRBV2 and TRBJ1-6, is EPEVTQTPSHQVTQMGQEVILRCVPISNHLYFYWYRQILGQKVEFLVSFYNNEISEKSEIFDDQFSVERPDGSNFTLKIRSTKLEDSAMYFCASSVSGLLWNSPLHFGNGTRLTVT.

The chain employs TRBV19 and TRBJ1-2; D call uncertain. V gave up 0 bases and J gave up 1 base, with 6 bases separating them. This CDR3 has 14 amino acids. Germline CDR1 LNHDA, CDR2 SQIVND (reference sequence). The CDR3 bases are TGTGCCAGTAGTATAGACGAGATTAACTATGGCTACACCTTC. The encoded protein is CASSIDEINYGYTF.

This chain uses TRBV18 with TRBJ1-1; D not resolved. Germline assignment: CDR1 KGHSH and CDR2 LQKENI. Trimming left V 2 bases short and J 0 bases short, with 7 bases between. The CDR3 runs to 14 residues. The CDR3 DNA is TGTGCCAGCTCACCAGGAGGAGTGAACACTGAAGCTTTCTTT. Translation gives CASSPGGVNTEAFF.

This clone has just one count. This chain joins TRBV20-1 and TRBJ2-5; a weak D match, TRBD1 (6 bases). V lost 3 bases to trimming and J lost 4 bases, with 9 bases between them. The CDR3 contains 12 residues. Per germline, CDR1 DFQATT and CDR2 SNEGSKA (reference sequence). CDR3 in DNA: TGCAGTGCTAGTAGAGGGGGAGAGACCCAGTACTTC. This translates into CSASRGGETQYF.

The chain combines TRBV10-2 with TRBJ1-2, with TRBD1 as a possible D gene (5 bases). The CDR3 sequence is 16 residues long. V lost 3 bases to trimming and J lost 1 base, with 15 bases between them. The germline V gene has CDR1 WSHSY and CDR2 SAAADI. CDR3 in DNA: TGCGCCAGCAGTGAAACTGTTACGGGGGGTAACTATGGCTACACCTTC. Translation gives CASSETVTGGNYGYTF.

The chain's CDR3 is CASSPPTGWDEQFF. The DNA for the CDR3 is TGTGCCAGCAGCCCGCCGACAGGTTGGGATGAGCAGTTCTTC. This chain uses TRBV11-2 with TRBJ2-1; TRBD1 is a possible D gene (6 bases). The CDR3 extends over 14 amino acids. The germline V gene has CDR1 SGHAT and CDR2 FQNNGV. Trimming took 5 bases from V and 8 from J, leaving 16 bases between them.

In its sample, this clone was seen once. The chain links TRBV27 to TRBJ1-5; TRBD1 matches at 10 bases. CDR3 length: 14 amino acids. Trimming cost V 5 bases and J 6 bases; bases outside gene matches: 4. Germline lookup yields CDR1 MNHEY and CDR2 SMNVEV (reference sequence). The CDR3 spells CASSPGTGVQPQHF. In DNA form, the CDR3 reads TGTGCCAGCAGTCCGGGGACAGGGGTTCAGCCCCAGCATTTT.

The chain couples TRBV10-3 to TRBJ2-1, with D possibly TRBD2 on 6 matching bases. This CDR3 is 13 amino acids long. Germline V gives CDR1 ENHRY, CDR2 SYGVKD. The ends were cut back, 6 bases at V and 8 bases at J, with 14 bases in the middle. CDR3 in amino acids: CAISGRSDDEQFF. In DNA form, the CDR3 reads TGTGCCATCAGCGGGAGAAGCGACGATGAGCAGTTCTTC.

This chain connects TRBV7-9 to TRBJ1-1; TRBD1 aligns across 7 bases. The germline V gene has CDR1 SEHNR and CDR2 FQNEAQ (reference sequence). This CDR3 comprises 16 residues. Trimming took 5 bases from V and 1 from J; bases not matched to a gene: 10. CDR3 region: CASSPPRTGRNTEAFF. The CDR3 DNA reads TGTGCCAGCAGCCCACCCCGGACAGGCCGGAACACTGAAGCTTTCTTT.

This clone showed up just once. The chain links TRBV11-2 to TRBJ1-1, with 7 bases aligning to TRBD1. V shed 5 bases, J shed 3 bases, and the junction held 9 bases outside the gene matches. Germline CDR1 is SGHAT and CDR2 is FQNNGV. There are 15 residues in the CDR3. CDR3 in amino acids: CASSAQTGWDTEAFF. Written as DNA, the CDR3 is TGTGCCAGCAGCGCCCAGACAGGGTGGGACACTGAAGCTTTCTTT.

The chain combines TRBV4-3 with TRBJ2-7; TRBD2 is a possible D gene (5 bases). The CDR3 runs to 18 residues. Trimming shortened V by 4 bases and J by 0 bases, and 22 bases separated the two germline ends. Germline V gene sequence: CDR1 LGHNA, CDR2 YSLEER. The CDR3 region is CASSRADPSGRSSYEQYF. The CDR3 coding sequence is TGCGCCAGCAGCCGAGCGGACCCGAGTGGGCGCAGCTCCTACGAGCAGTACTTC.

The V and J genes are TRBV5-1 and TRBJ1-3; D gene unclear. Germline assignment: CDR1 SGHRS and CDR2 YFSETQ. The CDR3 contains 13 residues. Between the trimmed V and J ends, which lost 4 bases and 3 bases, there was a span of 8 bases. In DNA form, the CDR3 reads TGCGCCAGCAGCGATAGCCGTGGAAACACCATATATTTT. Encoded protein: CASSDSRGNTIYF.